The 31 T cell receptor beta chains listed next were all sequenced from one sample in a study of cytomegalovirus exposure and HLA in healthy donors. TCRdb's table, derived via immunoSEQ multiplex PCR, lists solely in-frame clones and lacks some. Of under 85,000 clones in the sample, roughly 92% were seen once. Material for sequencing was PBMCs. The receptors were sampled from a man aged 18 to 30 in good health and CMV-seropositive.

The gene calls are TRBV5-4 and TRBJ2-7; 9 positions match TRBD2. Germline loops: CDR1 SGHNT, CDR2 YYREEE (reference sequence). Trimming cost V 4 bases and J 4 bases; bases outside gene matches: 6. CDR3 length equals 14 residues. The DNA for the CDR3 is TGTGCCAGCAGCATCAGTAGCGGGAGATACGAGCAGTACTTC. This encodes CASSISSGRYEQYF.

This sequence joins TRBV30 and TRBJ1-5; D not certain. Per germline, CDR1 GTSNPN and CDR2 SVGIG (reference sequence). The CDR3 has 13 residues. The germline V and J ends were trimmed by 2 bases and 3 bases, with 8 bases remaining between them. Here the CDR3 reads CAWSRGDNQPQHF. The CDR3 DNA reads as TGTGCCTGGAGTAGAGGTGACAATCAGCCCCAGCATTTT. Full variable domain (remainder filled in from reference TRBV30 and TRBJ1-5): SQTIHQWPATLVQPVGSPLSLECTVEGTSNPNLYWYRQAAGRGLQLLFYSVGIGQISSEVPQNLSASRPQDRQFILSSKKLLLSDSGFYLCAWSRGDNQPQHFGDGTRLSIL.

The chain is built from TRBV18 and TRBJ1-4; D remains ambiguous. V was pared by 0 bases and J by 7 bases, with 6 bases between. CDR1 and CDR2 from the germline V gene are KGHSH and LQKENI. The CDR3 totals 13 residues. This chain's CDR3 is CASSPPVREKLFF. DNA of the CDR3: TGTGCCAGCTCACCACCGGTGCGTGAAAAACTGTTTTTT.

The V and J genes are TRBV9 and TRBJ2-1; D gene ambiguous. V was cut by 0 bases and J by 7 bases, with 8 bases left in between. CDR3 size: 13 residues. CDR1 and CDR2 from the germline V gene are SGDLS and YYNGEE. CDR3 loop: CASSVVAENEQFF. CDR3 sequence (DNA): TGTGCCAGCAGCGTAGTTGCGGAGAATGAGCAGTTCTTC.

This chain uses TRBV27 with TRBJ2-7; D call uncertain. The V end lost 1 base, the J end lost 2 bases, and 9 bases lay between the germline ends. Per germline, CDR1 MNHEY and CDR2 SMNVEV (reference sequence). The CDR3 is made up of 14 amino acids. CDR3 coding DNA: TGTGCCAGCAGTTTATTCGACTCCGCCTACGAGCAGTACTTC. Translated, it gives CASSLFDSAYEQYF.

This clone was seen a few times. This chain joins TRBV5-1 and TRBJ2-7, with D maybe TRBD2 (5 bases). Trimming cost V 0 bases and J 7 bases, with 8 bases left between them. Germline loops: CDR1 SGHRS, CDR2 YFSETQ. CDR3 length: 12 residues. CDR3 nucleotide sequence: TGCGCCAGCAGCTTGGGAACGGGGGAGCAGTACTTC. Its translation is CASSLGTGEQYF.

The chain joins TRBV27 to TRBJ2-7; the D gene is possibly TRBD2 (7 bases). This CDR3 has 14 amino acids. Trimming removed 7 bases at V and 6 bases at J, with 19 bases between. CDR1 MNHEY and CDR2 SMNVEV come from the germline V gene (reference sequence). CDR3 loop: CASTPEGGRFEQYF. The CDR3 region has the DNA TGTGCCAGCACCCCGGAGGGGGGGCGCTTCGAGCAGTACTTC.

The chain is built from TRBV4-1 and TRBJ1-5, with D maybe TRBD1 (6 bases). There are 16 residues in the CDR3. Germline V gives CDR1 MGHRA, CDR2 YSYEKL. Trimming pared 4 bases from V and 5 bases from J, leaving 18 bases between. In nucleotides, the CDR3 is TGCGCCAGCAGCCGGCTGCCCGGACAGACGGATCAGCCCCAGCATTTT. Its protein is CASSRLPGQTDQPQHF.

The V call is TRBV29-1, the J call TRBJ2-1; a weak D match, TRBD2 (5 bases). Germline V gene data show CDR1 as SQVTM and CDR2 as ANQGSEA. V lost 0 bases, J lost 9 bases, and 24 bases lay in between. The CDR3 spans 17 residues. The CDR3 here is CSVEDLYKGLTSSEQFF. The CDR3 DNA is TGCAGCGTTGAAGATCTTTATAAAGGACTCACTTCGAGTGAGCAGTTCTTC.

The rearrangement links TRBV19 to TRBJ1-5, with 11 positions matching TRBD1. This CDR3 is 18 amino acids long. The trim removed 3 bases at V and 1 base at J, leaving 8 bases unmatched. The germline gives CDR1 LNHDA, CDR2 SQIVND (reference sequence). The CDR3 loop reads CASSIIGQGASSNQPQHF. CDR3 bases: TGTGCCAGTAGTATTATCGGACAGGGGGCGTCCAGCAATCAGCCCCAGCATTTT.

The chain has TRBV7-8 and TRBJ2-5, with a tentative D call TRBD2 (6 bases). Germline V gene data show CDR1 as SGHVS and CDR2 as FQNEAQ. The CDR3 is 14 amino acids. V lost 10 bases to trimming and J lost 3 bases, with 18 bases between them. Here the CDR3 reads CAIRGAGGEETQYF. For the CDR3, the DNA is TGTGCCATTCGAGGGGCAGGAGGGGAAGAGACCCAGTACTTC.

J is TRBJ2-2 and V is TRBV7-2, with TRBD1 identical over 9 bases. CDR3 length: 17 amino acids. Germline CDR1 is SGHTA and CDR2 is FQGNSA. J was trimmed by 7 bases and V by 0 bases; bases with no gene match: 9. The CDR3, as DNA: TGTGCCAGCAGCTTAGCGGAAACAGGGGGCGCCCACGGGGAGCTGTTTTTT. Protein sequence: CASSLAETGGAHGELFF.

The genes are TRBV5-1 and TRBJ2-1; 13 positions agree with TRBD2. Trimming at V came to 4 bases and at J to 5 bases, leaving 6 bases not matched to a gene. Germline V gives CDR1 SGHRS, CDR2 YFSETQ. CDR3 size: 16 residues. DNA for the CDR3: TGCGCCAGCAGCCTTGGGACTAGCGGGATCGACAATGAGCAGTTCTTC. It translates to CASSLGTSGIDNEQFF.

The CDR3 loop reads CASSQETGRYGYTF. The DNA of the CDR3 is TGCGCCAGCAGCCAAGAGACAGGGCGGTATGGCTACACCTTC. The rearrangement links TRBV4-1 to TRBJ1-2, with 7 bases fitting TRBD1. V shed 0 bases, J shed 5 bases, and the junction held 3 bases outside the gene matches. CDR1 MGHRA and CDR2 YSYEKL come from the germline V gene. This CDR3 has 14 residues.

The chain recombines TRBV6-1 with TRBJ2-2; D may be TRBD2 (5 bases). CDR1 MNHNS and CDR2 SASEGT come from the germline V gene. CDR3 size: 15 residues. V lost 9 bases to trimming and J lost 4 bases, with 18 bases between them. CDR3 nucleotide sequence: TGTGCCAGGACTACTCCTTTCCGGATCACCGGGGAGCTGTTTTTT. It translates to CARTTPFRITGELFF.

The chain has TRBV27 and TRBJ2-7, with TRBD1 matching over 7 bases. In germline, CDR1 is MNHEY, CDR2 SMNVEV (reference sequence). The trim removed 3 bases at V and 2 bases at J, leaving 4 bases unmatched. The CDR3 totals 14 residues. CDR3 region: CASSLGDRAYEQYF. CDR3 coding DNA: TGTGCCAGCAGTTTGGGAGACAGGGCCTACGAGCAGTACTTC.

V usage is TRBV6-1 and J usage is TRBJ2-7; a possible D gene is TRBD2 (6 bases). Looked up from germline, CDR1 is MNHNS and CDR2 is SASEGT. This CDR3 has 16 amino acids. V lost 2 bases and J 0 bases, leaving 14 bases between the germline ends. The CDR3 nucleotides are TGTGCCAGCAGTGAATTTAACTTCGGGAGCTCCTACGAGCAGTACTTC. Translation: CASSEFNFGSSYEQYF.

The gene calls are TRBV7-3 and TRBJ2-2; TRBD2 is a possible D gene (6 bases). CDR3 length equals 18 residues. The V gene lost 1 base and the J gene lost 4 bases, with 19 bases spanning the gap. In germline, CDR1 is SGHTA, CDR2 FQGTGA. CDR3 in DNA: TGTGCCAGCAGCTTAAATACGTGGGCAGCCGGGGGCACCGGGGAGCTGTTTTTT. It encodes CASSLNTWAAGGTGELFF. The full variable domain, in which reference TRBV7-3 and TRBJ2-2 provide the parts outside the CDR3, is GAGVSQTPSNKVTEKGKYVELRCDPISGHTALYWYRQSLGQGPEFLIYFQGTGAADDSGLPNDRFFAVRPEGSVSTLKIQRTERGDSAVYLCASSLNTWAAGGTGELFFGEGSRLTVL.

This chain connects TRBV28 to TRBJ2-7; 7 bases agree with TRBD1. This CDR3 is 14 amino acids long. Germline V lookup: CDR1 MDHEN, CDR2 SYDVKM. V was pared by 5 bases and J by 2 bases, with 6 bases of the junction left unmatched. This CDR3 reads CASSLGRGTYEQYF. In DNA, the CDR3 is TGTGCCAGCAGTCTGGGCAGGGGGACCTACGAGCAGTACTTC.

This clone was counted a few times. Because it lacks the conserved phenylalanine or tryptophan at the end, this CDR3 is likely a read error. It is unclear where the CDR3 begins or ends on the DNA, so no DNA is shown, and the CDR3 is as TCRdb lists it. The J gene is TRBJ2-7, the V gene TRBV21-1; the table's D call TRBD1 went unverified against the DNA. TRBV21-1 is tagged as a pseudogene. Termini included, the CDR3 measures 12 amino acids. This chain's CDR3 is CASSKDRGPWGP.

This sequence joins TRBV25-1 and TRBJ2-7; maybe TRBD1 (5 bases). The V end was cut by 1 base, the J end by 7 bases, with 14 bases between. CDR1 and CDR2 (germline): MGHDK, SYGVNS. CDR3 size: 14 residues. The CDR3 DNA follows: TGTGCCAGCAGTGAATTGTCTCAAGGGGATGAGCAGTACTTC. This codes for CASSELSQGDEQYF.

CDR3 protein: CSVLAGDSYEQYF. DNA of the CDR3: TGCAGCGTTTTAGCGGGGGATTCCTACGAGCAGTACTTC. The rearrangement links TRBV29-1 to TRBJ2-7, with 9 bases identical to TRBD2. CDR3 length: 13 residues. CDR1 and CDR2 (germline): SQVTM, ANQGSEA. The V and J ends lost 5 bases and 1 base, in that order; junction bases with no gene match: 3.

The chain is built from TRBV5-1 and TRBJ2-3; D unclear. Germline V gene lookup returns CDR1 SGHRS and CDR2 YFSETQ. This CDR3 spans 12 amino acids. Deletions cut 7 bases from V and 4 bases from J, with 10 bases between. The CDR3 reads CASRPGPDTQYF. The CDR3 DNA reads TGCGCCAGCCGGCCTGGGCCAGATACGCAGTATTTT.

The chain joins TRBV7-6 to TRBJ1-4, with TRBD1 matching 8 bases. With 4 bases clipped from V and 8 bases from J, the junction kept 9 bases outside the gene matches. The CDR3 sequence is 15 residues long. Looked up from germline, CDR1 is SGHVS and CDR2 is FNYEAQ. The CDR3 nucleotides read TGTGCCAGCAGCTCAAGGGACAGGAGTTTGGAAAAACTGTTTTTT. Translated, it gives CASSSRDRSLEKLFF.

This clone was seen just once. J is TRBJ2-7 and V is TRBV29-1, with a weak D call TRBD1 (5 bases). The germline V gene has CDR1 SQVTM and CDR2 ANQGSEA. The CDR3 has 12 amino acids. Trimming took 4 bases from V and 2 from J, leaving 9 bases between them. The CDR3 bases are TGCAGCGTTGGGCAACAGGCCTACGAGCAGTACTTC. Protein: CSVGQQAYEQYF.

The genes are TRBV10-2 and TRBJ2-1; 11 nucleotides align to TRBD2. V lost 7 bases and J lost 6; bases outside the gene matches: 8. The CDR3 is made up of 15 amino acids. Germline-derived CDR1 and CDR2 are WSHSY and SAAADI. The CDR3 DNA reads as TGCGCCAGCATGGTACTAGCGGGAGTGGGCAATGAGCAGTTCTTC. It is translated as CASMVLAGVGNEQFF.

The chain is built from TRBV2 and TRBJ2-2; D remains ambiguous. V gave up 5 bases and J gave up 8 bases, with 3 bases separating them. This CDR3 has 10 residues. CDR1 and CDR2 (germline): SNHLY, FYNNEI. CDR3 DNA sequence: TGTGCCAGCAGTCAGGGGGAGCTGTTTTTT. Its protein is CASSQGELFF.

The V gene is TRBV30, the J gene TRBJ2-5; 8 bases are shared with TRBD2. The CDR3 length is 14 residues. The ends lost 2 bases at V and 2 bases at J; junction bases unmatched: 4. CDR1 is GTSNPN and CDR2 is SVGIG in the germline V gene (reference sequence). In DNA, the CDR3 is TGTGCCTGGAGTAGCGGGAGAGGGCAAGAGACCCAGTACTTC. Protein: CAWSSGRGQETQYF.

This clone appeared a single time. The chain carries TRBV29-1 and TRBJ2-2; tentative D call: TRBD1 (5 bases). Germline assignment: CDR1 SQVTM and CDR2 ANQGSEA. The CDR3 is 13 residues long. V was clipped by 4 bases and J by 7 bases, with 13 bases between them. The CDR3 loop reads CSVGQTDGGELFF. For the CDR3, the DNA is TGCAGCGTTGGACAGACCGACGGCGGGGAGCTGTTTTTT.

The chain is built from TRBV30 and TRBJ2-1; possible D gene TRBD2, 6 bases. Trimming shortened V by 0 bases and J by 8 bases, and 20 bases separated the two germline ends. Germline CDR1 GTSNPN, CDR2 SVGIG (reference sequence). CDR3 size: 16 residues. In DNA form, the CDR3 reads TGTGCCTGGAGTGTAAGGCGGGATTTTCGTAGGTATGAGCAGTTCTTC. It is translated as CAWSVRRDFRRYEQFF.

DNA for the CDR3: TGTGCCAGCGGGGACAGGGGCCCACAAGAGACCCAGTACTTC. This codes for CASGDRGPQETQYF. The J gene is TRBJ2-5, the V gene TRBV27; TRBD1 matches at 10 bases. V lost 8 bases and J lost 2; bases outside the gene matches: 5. Germline V lookup: CDR1 MNHEY, CDR2 SMNVEV (reference sequence). The CDR3 is made up of 14 amino acids.